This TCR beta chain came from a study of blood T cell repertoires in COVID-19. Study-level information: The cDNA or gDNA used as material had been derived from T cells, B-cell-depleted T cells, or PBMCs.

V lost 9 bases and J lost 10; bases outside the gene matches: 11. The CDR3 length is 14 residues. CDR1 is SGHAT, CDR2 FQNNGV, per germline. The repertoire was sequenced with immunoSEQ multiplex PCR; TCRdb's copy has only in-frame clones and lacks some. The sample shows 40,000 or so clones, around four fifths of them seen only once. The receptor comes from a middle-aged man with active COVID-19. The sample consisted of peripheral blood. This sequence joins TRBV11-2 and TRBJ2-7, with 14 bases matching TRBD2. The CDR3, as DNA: TGTGCCAGTGATCCTGCGGGACTAGCGGGAGAACAGTACTTC. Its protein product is CASDPAGLAGEQYF. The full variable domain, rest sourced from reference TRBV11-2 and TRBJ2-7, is EAGVAQSPRYKIIEKRQSVAFWCNPISGHATLYWYQQILGQGPKLLIQFQNNGVVDDSQLPKDRFSAERLKGVDSTLKIQPAKLEDSAVYLCASDPAGLAGEQYFGPGTRLTVT.